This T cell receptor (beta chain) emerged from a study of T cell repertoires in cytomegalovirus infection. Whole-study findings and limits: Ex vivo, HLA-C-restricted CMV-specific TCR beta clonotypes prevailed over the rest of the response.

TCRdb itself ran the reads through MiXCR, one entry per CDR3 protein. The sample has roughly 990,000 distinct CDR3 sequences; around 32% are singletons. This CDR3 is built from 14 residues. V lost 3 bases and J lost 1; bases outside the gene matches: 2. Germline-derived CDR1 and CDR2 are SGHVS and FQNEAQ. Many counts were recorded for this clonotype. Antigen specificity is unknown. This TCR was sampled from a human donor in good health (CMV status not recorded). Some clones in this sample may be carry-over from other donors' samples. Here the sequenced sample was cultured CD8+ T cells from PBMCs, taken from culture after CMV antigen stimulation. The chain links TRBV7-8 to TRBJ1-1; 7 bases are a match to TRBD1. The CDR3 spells CASSLAGGNTEAFF. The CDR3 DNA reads TGTGCCAGCAGCTTGGCAGGGGGGAACACTGAAGCTTTCTTT. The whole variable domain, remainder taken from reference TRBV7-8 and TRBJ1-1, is GAGVSQSPRYKVAKRGQDVALRCDPISGHVSLFWYQQALGQGPEFLTYFQNEAQLDKSGLPSDRFFAERPEGSVSTLKIQRTQQEDSAVYLCASSLAGGNTEAFFGQGTRLTVV.